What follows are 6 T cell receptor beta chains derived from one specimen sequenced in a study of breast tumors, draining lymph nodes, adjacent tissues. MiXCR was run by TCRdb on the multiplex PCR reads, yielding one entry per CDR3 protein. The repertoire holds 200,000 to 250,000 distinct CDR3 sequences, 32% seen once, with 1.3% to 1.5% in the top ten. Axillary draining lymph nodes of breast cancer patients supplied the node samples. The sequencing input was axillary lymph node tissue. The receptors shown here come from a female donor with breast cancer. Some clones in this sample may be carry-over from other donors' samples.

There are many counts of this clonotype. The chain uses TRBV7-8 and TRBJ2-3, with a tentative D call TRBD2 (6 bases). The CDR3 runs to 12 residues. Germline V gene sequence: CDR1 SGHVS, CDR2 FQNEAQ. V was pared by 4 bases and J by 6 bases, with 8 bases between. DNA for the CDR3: TGTGCCAGCAGCTCCCTAGCGGATACGCAGTATTTT. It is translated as CASSSLADTQYF. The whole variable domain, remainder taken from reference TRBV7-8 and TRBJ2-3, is GAGVSQSPRYKVAKRGQDVALRCDPISGHVSLFWYQQALGQGPEFLTYFQNEAQLDKSGLPSDRFFAERPEGSVSTLKIQRTQQEDSAVYLCASSSLADTQYFGPGTRLTVL.

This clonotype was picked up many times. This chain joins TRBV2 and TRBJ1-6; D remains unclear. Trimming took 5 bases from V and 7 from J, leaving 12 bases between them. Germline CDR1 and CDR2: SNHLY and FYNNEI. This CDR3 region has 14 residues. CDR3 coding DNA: TGTGCCAGCAGTCCTCGACGGACCAATTCACCCCTCCACTTT. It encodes CASSPRRTNSPLHF.

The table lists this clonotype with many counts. DNA of the CDR3: TGTGCCAGCAGCGTAGCTGGAGACCCACGGAGGTACGAGCAGTACTTC. Encoded protein: CASSVAGDPRRYEQYF. This rearrangement joins TRBV9 to TRBJ2-7, with TRBD2 as a possible D gene (5 bases). There are 16 residues in the CDR3. Trimming shortened V by 0 bases and J by 4 bases, and 17 bases separated the two germline ends. The germline V gene encodes CDR1 SGDLS and CDR2 YYNGEE.

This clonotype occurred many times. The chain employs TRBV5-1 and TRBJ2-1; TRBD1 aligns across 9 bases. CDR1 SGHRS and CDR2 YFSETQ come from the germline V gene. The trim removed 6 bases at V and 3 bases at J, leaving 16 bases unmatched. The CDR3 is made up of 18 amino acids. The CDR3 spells CASKGQGATNDRYNEQFF. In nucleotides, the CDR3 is TGCGCCAGCAAGGGACAGGGAGCCACCAACGACCGCTACAATGAGCAGTTCTTC.

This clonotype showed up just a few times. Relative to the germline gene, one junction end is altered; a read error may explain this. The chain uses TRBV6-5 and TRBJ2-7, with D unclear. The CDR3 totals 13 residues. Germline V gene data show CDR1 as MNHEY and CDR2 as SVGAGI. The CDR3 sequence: CASSHSTVREQYF. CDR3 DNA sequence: TGTGCCAGCAGTCACTCGACTGTACGAGAGCAGTACTTC.

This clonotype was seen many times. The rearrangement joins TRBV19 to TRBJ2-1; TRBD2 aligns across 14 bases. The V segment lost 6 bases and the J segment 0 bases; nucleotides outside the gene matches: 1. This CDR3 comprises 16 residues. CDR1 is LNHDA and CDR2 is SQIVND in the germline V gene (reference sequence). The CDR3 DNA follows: TGTGCCAGTAGAGGGACTAGCGGGAGCTCCTACAATGAGCAGTTCTTC. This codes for CASRGTSGSSYNEQFF.